This T cell receptor (beta chain) was documented in a study of tumor and adjacent non-tumor tissue in lung cancer. Study in general: Aged roughly 30 to 85 years, patients included fewer than 11 men and a handful of women with stage I to III disease.

The library came from three nested PCR rounds adapted from ARM-PCR protocols. TCRdb redid the calling of the multiplex PCR reads with MiXCR, one entry per CDR3 protein. There are around 39,000 distinct CDR3 sequences in the sample; more than 50% occur only once, and over 40% lies in the top ten. The study, taken as a whole, reports: Normal lung showed higher cumulative top 100 clone frequency than tumor.

The CDR3 is 14 amino acids long, termini counted. CDR1 and CDR2 (germline): SQVTM, ANQGSEA. RNA was extracted from bulk tissue without any cell sorting. Distant lung tissue was collected more than 3 cm away from the tumor edge. For this clonotype: Its target is unknown. The CDR3 end shows no conserved phenylalanine or tryptophan, and so a read error is likely. The DNA is left out, because the CDR3 cannot be placed on it with certainty; the CDR3 is given as TCRdb lists it.

The receptor's source is a man over 45 with non-small cell lung cancer. This chain links TRBV29-1 with TRBJ2-2; no DNA check was done on the table's D call, TRBD1. The sequencing sample was made of distant non-tumor lung tissue. CDR3 amino acids: CSVEPQANTGELFL.